A selection of T cell receptor beta chains follows, all from one sample in a study of T cell responses to AZD1222 COVID-19 vaccine. Some clones are missing from TCRdb's copy, which holds only in-frame ones; the method was immunoSEQ multiplex PCR. The sample has about 140,000 clones, just over 85% seen once. The specimen comprised peripheral blood, sampled on day 0 of AZD1222 vaccination. The receptor source for this set is an adult in good health. Both conserved end residues are part of each CDR3. The listing skips clone size in some rows; elsewhere it reads once, few, many or a size class.

j_gene: TRBJ2-6
abundance: .
v_gene: TRBV3-1/TRBV3-2
CDR3aa: CASSLVSILGPTSGANVLTF

j_gene: TRBJ1-2
abundance: few
v_gene: TRBV9
CDR3aa: CASTVGQGYGYTF

j_gene: TRBJ2-1
abundance: .
v_gene: TRBV6-2/TRBV6-3
CDR3aa: CASSLGGLAGFSEQFF

j_gene: TRBJ1-2
abundance: .
v_gene: TRBV7-2
CDR3aa: CASSPTWDGYTF

j_gene: TRBJ1-1
abundance: .
v_gene: TRBV30
CDR3aa: CAWSVMGTEAFF

j_gene: TRBJ1-2
abundance: .
v_gene: TRBV19
CDR3aa: CASSLLPRDNNYGYTF

j_gene: TRBJ1-5
abundance: once
v_gene: TRBV28
CDR3aa: CASSTTTGVNSNQPQHF

j_gene: TRBJ2-7
abundance: .
v_gene: TRBV11-2
CDR3aa: CASSPGQPYEQYF

j_gene: TRBJ1-5
abundance: .
v_gene: TRBV28
CDR3aa: CASSLQWPQHF

j_gene: TRBJ1-1
abundance: .
v_gene: TRBV18
CDR3aa: CASSPAQGETEAFF

j_gene: TRBJ1-2
abundance: once
v_gene: TRBV18
CDR3aa: CASSPPNREGYGYTF

j_gene: TRBJ1-1
abundance: .
v_gene: TRBV11-2
CDR3aa: CASSFNRGQGLNTEAFF

j_gene: TRBJ1-6
abundance: .
v_gene: TRBV30
CDR3aa: CAWSLTTGNSPLHF

j_gene: TRBJ2-7
abundance: .
v_gene: TRBV18
CDR3aa: CASSPPSAGTSGYEQYF

j_gene: TRBJ2-7
abundance: .
v_gene: TRBV11-2
CDR3aa: CASSHVRGGSSSGLNEQYF

j_gene: TRBJ2-1
abundance: .
v_gene: TRBV5-1
CDR3aa: CASSLGLAEDIKIF

j_gene: TRBJ2-1
abundance: .
v_gene: TRBV30
CDR3aa: CAWSVRVSTLQNEQFF